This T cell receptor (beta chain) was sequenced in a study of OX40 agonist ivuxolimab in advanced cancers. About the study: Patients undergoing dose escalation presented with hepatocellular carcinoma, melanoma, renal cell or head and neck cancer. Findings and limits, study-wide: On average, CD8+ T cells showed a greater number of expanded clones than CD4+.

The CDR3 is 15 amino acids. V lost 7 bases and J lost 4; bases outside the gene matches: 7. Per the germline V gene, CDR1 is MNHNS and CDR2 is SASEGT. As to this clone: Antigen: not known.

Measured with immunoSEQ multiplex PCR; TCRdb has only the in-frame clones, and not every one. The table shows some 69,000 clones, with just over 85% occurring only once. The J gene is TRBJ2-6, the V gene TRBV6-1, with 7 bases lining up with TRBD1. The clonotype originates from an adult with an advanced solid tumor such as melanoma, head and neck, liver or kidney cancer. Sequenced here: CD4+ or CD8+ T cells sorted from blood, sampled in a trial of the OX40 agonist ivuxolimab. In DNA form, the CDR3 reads TGTGCCAGCATCTTCAGGGGGTCAGGGGCCAACGTCCTGACTTTC. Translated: CASIFRGSGANVLTF.